This T cell receptor beta chain was documented in a study of CD8 T cells in ankylosing spondylitis. Study-wide points: The clones that were linked to disease were reported to be significantly enriched in matched synovial fluid samples from ankylosing spondylitis patients. Clones linked to the disease showed a CD8+ phenotype. They occurred at relatively low frequencies in peripheral blood. A TCR beta motif of under ten highly homologous variants appeared characteristic of ankylosing spondylitis blood.

This clonotype was detected many times. Its antigen is still unknown. 5'-RACE, quantitative and with molecular barcodes, yielded the TCR beta libraries. TCRdb analysed the 5' RACE reads with MiXCR anew, one entry per CDR3 protein. The top ten hold approximately 4% of the sample, which has around 490,000 distinct CDR3 sequences, about 5.7% seen once. The CDR3 length is 13 residues. Germline lookup yields CDR1 DFQATT and CDR2 SNEGSKA (reference sequence). V was trimmed by 5 bases and J by 10 bases, leaving 15 bases between them. Sequencing used blood, either unsorted or a sorted T cell fraction (not recorded which). This sequence was found in a male donor with ankylosing spondylitis. The chain is built from TRBV20-1 and TRBJ1-6; weak D call: TRBD1 (5 bases). The CDR3 nucleotides read TGCAGTGCTCCCACGGGGGTTAGGTCACCCCTCCACTTT. This translates into CSAPTGVRSPLHF.